This entry lists 19 T cell receptor beta chains sequenced from one sample in a study of post-analysis software for immune sequencing data. Study-level results: Elevated frequency relative to controls characterized several TRBV segments in patients, TRBV5-6, TRBV5-1 and TRBV20-1 among them.

These TCRs' antigens remain unknown. Presence of unique molecular identifiers characterized the TCR beta cDNA libraries. TCRdb re-derived calls from the PCR reads in MiXCR, one entry per CDR3 protein. The sample includes roughly 600,000 distinct CDR3 sequences, 44% of them seen just once. Sequenced material: blood. Every receptor here comes from a girl between 5 and 17 years old with multiple sclerosis.

The gene calls are TRBV12-3 or TRBV12-4 and TRBJ2-7, with D perhaps being TRBD1 or TRBD2 (5 bases each). The germline V and J ends were trimmed by 3 bases and 0 bases, with 12 bases remaining between them. This CDR3 is built from 15 residues. CDR3 in DNA: TGTGCCAGCAGTTTTGGGGGAAGGCACTCCTACGAGCAGTACTTC. Its protein product is CASSFGGRHSYEQYF.

This clonotype was counted between two and nine times. This chain connects TRBV4-1 to TRBJ2-2; TRBD1 matches at 7 bases. The CDR3 runs 16 residues. V lost 1 base and J lost 1; bases outside the gene matches: 3. CDR1 and CDR2 (germline): MGHRA, YSYEKL. The CDR3 sequence is CASSQVGGVNTGELFF. CDR3 nucleotides: TGCGCCAGCAGCCAAGTAGGGGGCGTGAACACCGGGGAGCTGTTTTTT.

In its sample, this clonotype was seen once. The chain employs TRBV4-1 and TRBJ2-4; 8 nucleotides line up with TRBD1. After removal of 3 bases from V and 6 bases from J, the junction contained 10 bases not matched to a gene. Per the germline V gene, CDR1 is MGHRA and CDR2 is YSYEKL. The CDR3 is made up of 16 amino acids. The CDR3 loop reads CASSHPFQGALNIQYF. CDR3 DNA sequence: TGCGCCAGCAGCCATCCTTTCCAGGGGGCCTTAAACATTCAGTACTTC.

V and J are TRBV5-1 and TRBJ2-3, with D possibly matching TRBD2 (6 bases). The V and J ends lost 0 bases and 3 bases respectively, with 14 bases between them. CDR3 length equals 16 residues. Per the germline V gene, CDR1 is SGHRS and CDR2 is YFSETQ. CDR3 sequence (DNA): TGCGCCAGCAGCTTGGCCTGGGGGGATGGGACAGATACGCAGTATTTT. Its protein is CASSLAWGDGTDTQYF.

This clonotype was observed a few times. The V call is TRBV4-1, the J call TRBJ1-5; D is undetermined. CDR3 length: 16 amino acids. Germline V gene sequence: CDR1 MGHRA, CDR2 YSYEKL. Trimming removed 4 bases at V and 7 bases at J, with 20 bases between. The CDR3 DNA reads as TGCGCCAGCAGCCCCCACCTTCGGGGTGGGGTCCAGCCCCAGCATTTT. Translating gives CASSPHLRGGVQPQHF.

The V and J genes are TRBV5-1 and TRBJ1-2, with TRBD1 matching over 11 bases. This CDR3 is 15 amino acids long. Germline V gives CDR1 SGHRS, CDR2 YFSETQ. The V and J ends lost 4 bases and 4 bases, in that order; junction bases with no gene match: 6. The CDR3 DNA sequence: TGCGCCAGCAGCCCCGGACAGGGGGCTTTCTATGGCTACACCTTC. Amino acids: CASSPGQGAFYGYTF.

The CDR3 nucleotides are TGTGCCAGTAAACCACTCGGGACAGGGGACCAGCAGTACTTC. Amino acid sequence: CASKPLGTGDQQYF. This sequence joins TRBV27 and TRBJ2-7; TRBD1 agrees at 10 bases. V shed 9 bases and J 8 bases; nucleotides not matched to a gene: 13. Germline-derived CDR1 and CDR2 are MNHEY and SMNVEV (reference sequence). This CDR3 is built from 14 residues.

V usage is TRBV4-1 and J usage is TRBJ1-4; D gene ambiguous. This CDR3 contains 13 residues. Per germline, CDR1 MGHRA and CDR2 YSYEKL. The V and J ends lost 6 bases and 3 bases respectively, with 8 bases between them. The DNA of the CDR3 is TGCGCCAGCAGAGGAGGGTCTAATGAAAAACTGTTTTTT. Protein sequence: CASRGGSNEKLFF.

The chain uses TRBV11-2 and TRBJ2-3; either TRBD1 or TRBD2 may fit D (6 bases each). The CDR3 loop spans 16 amino acids. Trimming left V 2 bases short and J 3 bases short, with 15 bases between. The germline V gene encodes CDR1 SGHAT and CDR2 FQNNGV. CDR3 DNA sequence: TGTGCCAGCAGCTTAATGTTAGGGGGGCGAACAGATACGCAGTATTTT. Protein sequence: CASSLMLGGRTDTQYF.

The CDR3 reads CASSEMTENTEAFF. As DNA, the CDR3 is TGTGCCAGCAGTGAAATGACAGAGAACACTGAAGCTTTCTTT. The chain has TRBV12-3 or TRBV12-4 and TRBJ1-1, with D perhaps TRBD1 (5 bases). CDR3 length: 14 amino acids. The V end was cut by 5 bases, the J end by 1 base, with 11 bases between.

This clonotype was recorded only once. The CDR3 end shows no conserved phenylalanine or tryptophan, and so a read error is likely. The chain employs TRBV12-3 or TRBV12-4 and TRBJ2-3; 10 nucleotides match TRBD2. The CDR3 has 15 amino acids. With 5 bases clipped from V and 1 base from J, the junction kept 3 bases outside the gene matches. The CDR3 protein is CASSTTSGGTDTQYS. CDR3 nucleotide sequence: TGTGCCAGCAGTACAACTAGCGGGGGCACAGATACGCAGTATTCT.

This chain connects TRBV9 to TRBJ2-3, with D unclear. Germline V gene lookup returns CDR1 SGDLS and CDR2 YYNGEE. Between the trimmed V and J ends, which lost 0 bases and 2 bases, there was a span of 4 bases. The CDR3 sequence is 13 residues long. The CDR3 DNA sequence: TGTGCCAGCAGCGTAGCCACCACAGATACGCAGTATTTT. The encoded protein is CASSVATTDTQYF.

The chain employs TRBV12-3 or TRBV12-4 and TRBJ2-3; 12 nucleotides agree with TRBD2. This CDR3 has 15 amino acids. Trimming at V came to 6 bases and at J to 5 bases, leaving 6 bases not matched to a gene. The CDR3 nucleotides are TGTGCCAGCAGCGAGACTAGCGGGAGAGTAGATACGCAGTATTTT. Protein product: CASSETSGRVDTQYF.

This clonotype was seen a handful of times. The V and J genes are TRBV20-1 and TRBJ2-5; D perhaps matches TRBD2 (6 bases). The germline V gene has CDR1 DFQATT and CDR2 SNEGSKA (reference sequence). V was pared by 2 bases and J by 5 bases, with 15 bases between. The CDR3 contains 14 residues. The CDR3 bases are TGCAGTGCTAGAAGCGGAGGGATGAGGGAGACCCAGTACTTC. Its translation is CSARSGGMRETQYF.

This clonotype was observed a few times. The CDR3 reads CASSYPGLAEDTQYF. The DNA for the CDR3 is TGTGCCAGCAGCTATCCGGGACTAGCTGAAGATACGCAGTATTTT. The chain recombines TRBV7-2 with TRBJ2-3; 9 bases are a match to TRBD2. The trim removed 4 bases at V and 5 bases at J, leaving 7 bases unmatched. The CDR3 runs 15 residues. Germline V gives CDR1 SGHTA, CDR2 FQGNSA.

As for this clonotype: The junction and the germline gene differ at one end; a read error may be behind it. The chain recombines TRBV2 with TRBJ2-3; perhaps D is TRBD1 or TRBD2 (5 bases each). Germline CDR1 is SNHLY and CDR2 is FYNNEI. The CDR3 has 14 residues. The CDR3 bases are TGTGCCAGCAGAGAAGAAACTAGGGACCCCAGGGAGTATTTT. It yields the protein CASREETRDPREYF.

Note on this clonotype: A read error may produce the germline difference seen at one junction end. The V and J genes are TRBV12-3 or TRBV12-4 and TRBJ2-7; 7 positions agree with TRBD2. The CDR3 runs to 16 residues. CDR3 sequence: CASRADGAGNPYGQYF. The CDR3 nucleotides are TGTGCCAGCAGAGCCGACGGAGCGGGAAACCCCTACGGGCAGTACTTC.

This rearrangement joins TRBV2 to TRBJ1-2; the match to TRBD1 covers 7 bases. The junction had 6 bases not matched to a gene; V was cut back by 3 bases and J by 2 bases. Looked up from germline, CDR1 is SNHLY and CDR2 is FYNNEI. The CDR3 is 15 amino acids. Written as DNA, the CDR3 is TGTGCCAGCAGTGACGGAGACAGGGCCAACTATGGCTACACCTTC. Its translation is CASSDGDRANYGYTF.

The chain uses TRBV7-3 and TRBJ2-3; 7 nucleotides match TRBD2. CDR1 is SGHTA and CDR2 is FQGTGA in the germline V gene. This CDR3 is 14 amino acids long. Unmatched junction bases numbered 6, after V lost 5 bases and J lost 4 bases. The chain's CDR3 is CASSRGDSADTQYF. In DNA form, the CDR3 reads TGTGCCAGCAGCCGGGGGGACTCTGCAGATACGCAGTATTTT.